Listed here are 6 T cell receptor beta chains from one sample, sequenced in a study of T cells in women clearing cervical HPV infection. Sequenced by immunoSEQ multiplex PCR; TCRdb stores in-frame clones only, minus some. This sample contains about 39,000 clones. Sequenced sample: blood buffy coat. Receptors originate from a woman between 18 and 70 years old with a cervical HPV16 infection that either progressed to CIN3+ or cleared (not recorded which).

CDR3 DNA, as far as it was read: TGCAGTGCTAGCGCAGGGGATCAGCCC. This codes for CSASAGDQP. The CDR3 reads in full as CSASAGDQPQHF. The rearrangement joins TRBV20-1 to TRBJ1-5; tentative D call: TRBD1 (6 bases). Sequencing ends 3 residues short of the CDR3 end; the germline J gene provides the rest. The CDR3 covers 12 residues. Germline assignment: CDR1 DFQATT and CDR2 SNEGSKA (reference sequence). Between the trimmed V and J ends, which lost 3 bases and 5 bases, there was a span of 8 bases.

A note on this clone: The read stops 3 residues short of the end of the CDR3; the missing end is completed from the germline J gene. This chain uses TRBV29-1 with TRBJ1-5; D not certain. The CDR3 extends over 14 amino acids. The germline V and J ends were trimmed by 4 bases and 4 bases, with 14 bases remaining between them. CDR1 is SQVTM, CDR2 ANQGSEA, per germline. The CDR3 DNA, read in part, is TGCAGCGTTGGAGGCGGGTCCCCAAATCAGCCC. It codes for CSVGGGSPNQP. The CDR3, in full, reads CSVGGGSPNQPQHF.

Worth noting for this clone: A junction end diverges from the germline sequence, so it may reflect a read error. The CDR3 is cut off 3 residues early in the read; its end comes from the germline J gene. This specimen includes other DNA sequences encoding the same CDR3. This chain joins TRBV19 and TRBJ2-7; D possibly corresponds to TRBD1 (6 bases). The CDR3 consists of 12 residues. Germline V gene lookup returns CDR1 LNHDA and CDR2 SQIVND (reference sequence). The covered CDR3 bases are TGTTCCAGGCAGGGGACGGCCTACGAG. This codes for CSRQGTAYE. The whole CDR3 reads CSRQGTAYEQYF. The full variable domain, in which reference TRBV19 and TRBJ2-7 provide the parts outside the CDR3, is DGGITQSPKYLFRKEGQNVTLSCEQNLNHDAMYWYRQDPGQGLRLIYYSQIVNDFQKGDIAEGYSVSREKKESFPLTVTSAQKNPTAFYLCSRQGTAYEQYFGPGTRLTVT.

As regards this clone: The read terminates 3 residues before the CDR3 end, so the remaining end is supplied by the germline J gene. The V and J genes are TRBV19 and TRBJ1-2; TRBD1 agrees at 7 bases. The V gene's germline CDR1 is LNHDA and CDR2 SQIVND (reference sequence). The CDR3 spans 13 residues. V dropped 5 bases and J dropped 7; count of bases not matched to a gene: 7. This CDR3 is CASSGDSLRGYTF. The sequenced CDR3 bases are TGTGCCAGTAGTGGGGACAGCCTACGTGGC.

Regarding this clone: The CDR3 extends 3 residues past the end of the read, so its final part is completed from the germline J gene. V usage is TRBV20-1 and J usage is TRBJ2-3; perhaps TRBD1 as D (5 bases). Between the trimmed V and J ends, which lost 7 bases and 1 base, there was a span of 9 bases. Germline values: CDR1 DFQATT, CDR2 SNEGSKA (reference sequence). The CDR3 loop spans 12 amino acids. The part of the CDR3 DNA that was read is TGCAGTGGGAAGGGGCGCACAGATACG. It is translated as CSGKGRTDT. The complete CDR3 sequence is CSGKGRTDTQYF.

Worth noting for this clone: The read falls 3 residues short of the CDR3 end, and the missing part is taken from the germline J gene. Additional DNA sequences in this sample encode the identical CDR3. The V and J genes are TRBV7-8 and TRBJ1-2, with D uncertain. CDR3 length equals 13 residues. Germline-derived CDR1 and CDR2 are SGHVS and FQNEAQ. V was cut by 9 bases and J by 4 bases, with 15 bases left in between. Partial CDR3 DNA: TGTGCCAGTAGCGTAGCCGCCGGCTATGGC. Its translation is CASSVAAGYG. In full, the CDR3 is CASSVAAGYGYTF.